This T cell receptor beta chain was captured in a study of shared clonotypes between healthy human individuals. Study-wide results and caveats: Having only a few donors restricted how much genetic and exposure-history diversity was captured.

Germline V gives CDR1 MGHDK, CDR2 SYGVNS. The CDR3 covers 16 residues. The V and J ends lost 6 bases and 2 bases respectively, with 20 bases between them. Of note for this clone: Antigen specificity is unknown.

In replicate PCRs of sorted subsets, approximately 190 ng DNA, roughly 27,000 T cell genomes, was used. Here immunoSEQ multiplex PCR was the method, and the copy in TCRdb shows in-frame clones only, minus some. Of about 1.5 million clones in the sample, more than 95% were seen once. The chain is built from TRBV25-1 and TRBJ2-7; D unclear. Sequenced: naive CD4+ T cells sorted from blood. As for subset: CD45RA+ positively selected. The origin of this receptor is a man aged 25-45 years in good health. CDR3 DNA sequence: TGTGCCAGCAGGGCAGACGGATGGCGGCCGACCTACGAGCAGTACTTC. Protein product: CASRADGWRPTYEQYF.